Listed below are T cell receptor beta chains from one sample, sequenced in a study of naive and memory T cell subsets. TCRdb analysed the 5' RACE reads with MiXCR anew, one entry per CDR3 protein. The profile shows roughly 30,000 distinct CDR3 sequences, approximately 16% of them singletons. The receptors shown here come from a female donor in good health. Both conserved end residues are part of each CDR3. A D gene is named only where the DNA matches it firmly. Rows give clone size only sometimes, using once, few, many, or a class for an expanded clone.

cdr3_aa cdr3_nt j_call v_call clone_size d_call
CASSFGLAYNEQFF TGTGCCAGCAGCTTCGGGCTAGCCTACAATGAGCAGTTCTTC TRBJ2-1 TRBV7-2 - -
CSAREGGTSIGNEQFF TGCAGTGCTAGAGAGGGGGGGACTAGCATAGGCAATGAGCAGTTCTTC TRBJ2-1 TRBV20-1 medium-sized TRBD2
CSVGARVTGELFF TGCAGCGTGGGGGCCAGAGTCACCGGGGAGCTGTTTTTT TRBJ2-2 TRBV29-1 - -
CATSDPPGNEQFF TGTGCCACCAGTGACCCCCCCGGGAATGAGCAGTTCTTC TRBJ2-1 TRBV24-1 - -
CASSLAEGFDTGELFF TGTGCCAGCAGCTTAGCTGAGGGATTCGACACCGGGGAGCTGTTTTTT TRBJ2-2 TRBV11-2 many -
CASRRTQETQYF TGCGCCAGCAGGAGGACGCAAGAGACCCAGTACTTC TRBJ2-5 TRBV5-1 few -
CSVVQGDGYTF TGCAGCGTTGTACAGGGTGATGGCTACACCTTC TRBJ1-2 TRBV29-1 many -
CASSPRDTSNTEAFF TGTGCCAGCAGCCCAAGGGACACCTCGAACACTGAAGCTTTCTTT TRBJ1-1 TRBV9 - -
CASSDFGVGEAFF TGCGCCAGCAGCGACTTCGGTGTGGGGGAAGCTTTCTTT TRBJ1-1 TRBV10-2 many -
CASSPNRERQPQHF TGTGCCAGCTCACCAAACAGGGAACGTCAGCCCCAGCATTTT TRBJ1-5 TRBV18 many -
CASGLVQYRANTEAFF TGTGCTAGTGGTTTGGTACAATACAGGGCGAACACTGAAGCTTTCTTT TRBJ1-1 TRBV12-5 - -
CASSPPAQGIRTGAFF TGCGCCAGCAGCCCCCCGGCGCAGGGGATTAGGACTGGAGCTTTCTTT TRBJ1-1 TRBV5-1 - -
CASSERGGRADTQYF TGCGCCAGCAGTGAGCGGGGGGGCCGGGCAGATACGCAGTATTTT TRBJ2-3 TRBV10-2 few TRBD2
CASSLSGGAAEQFF TGCGCCAGCAGCTTAAGCGGGGGGGCCGCTGAGCAGTTCTTC TRBJ2-1 TRBV5-1 - TRBD2
CASSFGTEAFF TGTGCCAGCAGCTTCGGAACTGAAGCTTTCTTT TRBJ1-1 TRBV7-9 medium-sized -
CSVGQGREAGELFF TGCAGCGTGGGGCAGGGCCGGGAGGCCGGGGAGCTGTTTTTT TRBJ2-2 TRBV29-1 many TRBD2
CASSFGQGYTEAFF TGCGCCAGCAGCTTCGGACAGGGGTACACTGAAGCTTTCTTT TRBJ1-1 TRBV5-1 - TRBD1
CASSPTAYEQYF TGTGCCAGCAGCCCGACAGCCTACGAGCAGTACTTC TRBJ2-7 TRBV7-2 many -
CASSATSGGAPDTQYF TGTGCCAGCAGTGCTACTAGCGGGGGGGCCCCAGATACGCAGTATTTT TRBJ2-3 TRBV6-1 few TRBD2
CASSRSTGTEIYEQYF TGTGCCAGCAGTAGATCTACCGGGACAGAAATTTACGAGCAGTACTTC TRBJ2-7 TRBV6-1 few TRBD1
CASSLEFAGPYNEQFF TGCGCCAGCAGCTTGGAGTTTGCGGGGCCGTACAATGAGCAGTTCTTC TRBJ2-1 TRBV5-1 - -
CASSYSPFGGGRTEAFF TGTGCCAGCAGTTACTCTCCCTTCGGCGGGGGGAGAACTGAAGCTTTCTTT TRBJ1-1 TRBV6-5 - -
CASSEENSGANVLTF TGTGCCAGCAGTGAGGAGAACTCTGGGGCCAACGTCCTGACTTTC TRBJ2-6 TRBV6-1 medium-sized -
CSARVGGSDVETQYF TGCAGTGCTAGAGTGGGGGGGTCGGATGTGGAGACCCAGTACTTC TRBJ2-5 TRBV20-1 many TRBD2
CASSYGGQGNTEAFF TGTGCCAGCAGTTACGGGGGACAGGGGAACACTGAAGCTTTCTTT TRBJ1-1 TRBV6-5 - TRBD1
CASGRGVSYGYTF TGTGCCAGCGGTCGGGGGGTTAGCTATGGCTACACCTTC TRBJ1-2 TRBV27 many -
CSARRQGSYEQYF TGCAGTGCTCGGCGGCAGGGCTCCTACGAGCAGTACTTC TRBJ2-7 TRBV20-1 - -
CASSLAANTEAFF TGTGCCAGCAGTTTAGCGGCGAACACTGAAGCTTTCTTT TRBJ1-1 TRBV27 - -
CASTQGVTRYNEQFF TGTGCCAGCACCCAGGGGGTGACCCGTTACAATGAGCAGTTCTTC TRBJ2-1 TRBV12-3/TRBV12-4 - TRBD1
CASSFQQRSEQYF TGTGCCAGCAGCTTTCAACAGAGGTCCGAGCAGTACTTC TRBJ2-7 TRBV7-2 many -
CSARGGERQETQYF TGCAGTGCTAGAGGCGGGGAGAGGCAAGAGACCCAGTACTTC TRBJ2-5 TRBV20-1 medium-sized -
CASSSGGTGLSNQPQHF TGTGCCAGCAGCTCAGGAGGGACAGGGCTGAGCAATCAGCCCCAGCATTTT TRBJ1-5 TRBV7-8 few TRBD1
CSVEGGPGGSGGYTF TGCAGCGTTGAAGGGGGGCCAGGGGGATCGGGCGGCTACACCTTC TRBJ1-2 TRBV29-1 many TRBD1
CASRQTGGTETQYF TGTGCCAGCAGACAGACAGGGGGGACAGAGACCCAGTACTTC TRBJ2-5 TRBV25-1 - TRBD1
CASSPQQGRTEAFF TGTGCCAGCAGCCCACAACAGGGTAGGACTGAAGCTTTCTTT TRBJ1-1 TRBV4-2 - -
CSARKLDPSNQPQHF TGCAGTGCTAGAAAATTGGATCCTAGTAATCAGCCCCAGCATTTT TRBJ1-5 TRBV20-1 - -
CASGRAGPGQPQHF TGTGCCAGCGGTAGAGCAGGGCCAGGTCAGCCCCAGCATTTT TRBJ1-5 TRBV12-3/TRBV12-4 - -
CSARGTGFPEAFF TGCAGTGCTAGAGGGACAGGGTTCCCTGAAGCTTTCTTT TRBJ1-1 TRBV20-1 many TRBD1
CASSLGPVANTGELFF TGTGCCAGCAGTTTAGGGCCGGTCGCGAACACCGGGGAGCTGTTTTTT TRBJ2-2 TRBV12-3/TRBV12-4 - -
CSVSHGETQYF TGCAGCGTGTCCCATGGAGAGACCCAGTACTTC TRBJ2-5 TRBV29-1 many -
CASNQGAWVTEAFF TGTGCCAGCAACCAGGGGGCGTGGGTCACTGAAGCTTTCTTT TRBJ1-1 TRBV6-6 - TRBD1
CASSPTGYQPQHF TGTGCCAGCAGTCCGACAGGGTATCAGCCCCAGCATTTT TRBJ1-5 TRBV6-5 many TRBD1
CSVVSGLDYGYTF TGCAGCGTTGTAAGCGGGTTGGACTATGGCTACACCTTC TRBJ1-2 TRBV29-1 many -
CASSRDKDNSPLHF TGTGCCAGCTCTCGGGACAAAGATAATTCACCCCTCCACTTT TRBJ1-6 TRBV18 many -
CASSPGQGETQYF TGTGCCAGCAGCCCGGGACAGGGGGAGACCCAGTACTTC TRBJ2-5 TRBV12-3/TRBV12-4 many TRBD1
CASPTKGRGSYNEQFF TGTGCCAGCCCTACTAAAGGCCGGGGGTCCTACAATGAGCAGTTCTTC TRBJ2-1 TRBV2 - -
CASSLSGAQTKYF TGTGCCAGCAGTTTATCGGGGGCACAGACCAAGTACTTC TRBJ2-4 TRBV12-3/TRBV12-4 many -
CSAPPTGVPGYTF TGCAGTGCTCCCCCGACAGGGGTGCCTGGCTACACCTTC TRBJ1-2 TRBV20-1 many TRBD1
CASSLGFLGSQEQYF TGTGCCAGCAGCTTAGGGTTCCTTGGGAGTCAGGAGCAGTACTTC TRBJ2-7 TRBV7-2 many -
CASSLGTSGYEQYF TGTGCCAGCAGTTTGGGGACCTCGGGGTACGAGCAGTACTTC TRBJ2-7 TRBV28 many -